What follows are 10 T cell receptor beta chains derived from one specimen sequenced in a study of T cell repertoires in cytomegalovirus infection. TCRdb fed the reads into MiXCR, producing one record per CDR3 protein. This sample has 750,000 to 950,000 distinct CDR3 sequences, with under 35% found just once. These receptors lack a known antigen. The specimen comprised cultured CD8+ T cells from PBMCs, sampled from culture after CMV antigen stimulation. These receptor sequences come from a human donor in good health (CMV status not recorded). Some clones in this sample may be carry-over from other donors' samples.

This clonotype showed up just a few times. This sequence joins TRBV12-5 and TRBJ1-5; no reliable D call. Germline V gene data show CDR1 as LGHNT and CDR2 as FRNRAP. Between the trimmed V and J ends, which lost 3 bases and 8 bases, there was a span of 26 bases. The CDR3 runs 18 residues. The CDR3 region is CASGFTTAVWGDGEPQHF. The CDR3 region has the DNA TGTGCTAGTGGTTTTACGACGGCGGTATGGGGTGATGGAGAGCCCCAGCATTTT.

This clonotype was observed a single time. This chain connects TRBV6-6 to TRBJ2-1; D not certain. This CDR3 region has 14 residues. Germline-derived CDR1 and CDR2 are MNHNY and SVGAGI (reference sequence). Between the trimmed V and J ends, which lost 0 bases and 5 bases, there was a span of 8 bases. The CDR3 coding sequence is TGTGCCAGCAGTTACTCGGTGGACCACAATGAGCAGTTCTTC. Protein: CASSYSVDHNEQFF.

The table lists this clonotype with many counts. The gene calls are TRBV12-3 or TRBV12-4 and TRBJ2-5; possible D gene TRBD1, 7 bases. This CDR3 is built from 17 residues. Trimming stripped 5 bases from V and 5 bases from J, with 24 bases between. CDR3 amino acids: CASSGGTARGPRETQYF. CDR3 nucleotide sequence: TGTGCCAGCAGTGGGGGGACAGCTCGGGGCCCTCGGGAGACCCAGTACTTC.

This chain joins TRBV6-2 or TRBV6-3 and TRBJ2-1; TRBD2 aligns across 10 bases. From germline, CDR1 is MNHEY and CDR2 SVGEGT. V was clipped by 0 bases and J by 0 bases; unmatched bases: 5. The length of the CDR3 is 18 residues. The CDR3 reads CASSYSALAGASYNEQFF. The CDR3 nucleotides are TGTGCCAGCAGTTACTCGGCGCTAGCGGGGGCCTCCTACAATGAGCAGTTCTTC.

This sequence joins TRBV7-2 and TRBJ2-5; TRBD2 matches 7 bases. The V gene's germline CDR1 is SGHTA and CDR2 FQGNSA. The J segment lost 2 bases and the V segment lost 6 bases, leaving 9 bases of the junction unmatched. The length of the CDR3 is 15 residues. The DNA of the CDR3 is TGTGCCAGCAGTTCCCTGATAGCGGGTCAAGAGACCCAGTACTTC. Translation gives CASSSLIAGQETQYF. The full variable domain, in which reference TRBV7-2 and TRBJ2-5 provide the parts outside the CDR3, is GAGVSQSPSNKVTEKGKDVELRCDPISGHTALYWYRQSLGQGLEFLIYFQGNSAPDKSGLPSDRFSAERTGGSVSTLTIQRTQQEDSAVYLCASSSLIAGQETQYFGPGTRLLVL.

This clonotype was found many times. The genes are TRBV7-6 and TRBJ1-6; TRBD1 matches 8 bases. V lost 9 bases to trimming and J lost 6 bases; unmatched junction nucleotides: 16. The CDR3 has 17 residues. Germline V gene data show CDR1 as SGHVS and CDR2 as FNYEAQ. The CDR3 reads CASAGSPDREFNSPLHF. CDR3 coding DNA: TGTGCCAGTGCTGGATCACCGGACAGGGAATTTAATTCACCCCTCCACTTT.

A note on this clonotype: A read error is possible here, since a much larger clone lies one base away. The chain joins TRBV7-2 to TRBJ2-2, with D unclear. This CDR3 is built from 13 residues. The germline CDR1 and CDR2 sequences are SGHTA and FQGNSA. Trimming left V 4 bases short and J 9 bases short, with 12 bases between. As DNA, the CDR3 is TGTGCCAGCAGCTCATCAGTGGCCAGGGAGCTGTTTTTT. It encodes CASSSSVARELFF.

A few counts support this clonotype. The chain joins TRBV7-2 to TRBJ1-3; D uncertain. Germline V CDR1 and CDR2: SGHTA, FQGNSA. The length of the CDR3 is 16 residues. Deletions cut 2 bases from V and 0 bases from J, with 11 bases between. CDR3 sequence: CASSLRNYTSGNTIYF. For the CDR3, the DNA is TGTGCCAGCAGCTTAAGAAATTATACCTCTGGAAACACCATATATTTT.

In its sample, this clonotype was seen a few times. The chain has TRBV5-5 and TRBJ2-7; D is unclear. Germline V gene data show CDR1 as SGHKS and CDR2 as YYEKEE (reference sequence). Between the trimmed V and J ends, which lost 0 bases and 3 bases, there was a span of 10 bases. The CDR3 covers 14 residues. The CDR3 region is CASSLEAVYYEQYF. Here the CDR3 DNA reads TGTGCCAGCAGCTTGGAGGCGGTATACTACGAGCAGTACTTC.

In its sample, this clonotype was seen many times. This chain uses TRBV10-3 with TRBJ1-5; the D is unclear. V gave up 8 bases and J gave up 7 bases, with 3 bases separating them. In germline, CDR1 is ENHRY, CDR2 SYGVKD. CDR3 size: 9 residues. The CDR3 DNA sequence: TGTGCCATCGGGCAGCCCCAGCATTTT. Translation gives CAIGQPQHF.